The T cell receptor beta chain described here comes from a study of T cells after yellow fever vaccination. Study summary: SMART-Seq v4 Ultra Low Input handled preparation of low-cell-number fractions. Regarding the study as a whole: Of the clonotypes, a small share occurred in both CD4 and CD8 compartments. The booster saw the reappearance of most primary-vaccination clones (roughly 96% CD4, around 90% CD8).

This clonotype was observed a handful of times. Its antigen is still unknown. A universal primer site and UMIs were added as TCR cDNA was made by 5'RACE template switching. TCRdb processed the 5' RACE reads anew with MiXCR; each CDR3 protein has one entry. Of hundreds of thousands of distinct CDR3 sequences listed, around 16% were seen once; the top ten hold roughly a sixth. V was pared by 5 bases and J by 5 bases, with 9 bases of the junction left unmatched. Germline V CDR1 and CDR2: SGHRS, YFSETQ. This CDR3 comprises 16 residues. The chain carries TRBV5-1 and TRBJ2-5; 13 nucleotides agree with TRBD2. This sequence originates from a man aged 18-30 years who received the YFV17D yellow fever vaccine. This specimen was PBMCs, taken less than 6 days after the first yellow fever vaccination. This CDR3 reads CASRPRLAGGRETQYF. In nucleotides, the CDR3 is TGCGCCAGCAGACCCCGACTAGCGGGGGGTAGGGAGACCCAGTACTTC.